The 19 T cell receptor beta chains listed next were all sequenced from one sample in a study of radiation and T cells in renal cell carcinoma. Only in-frame clones appear in the TCRdb table, and some are missing; sequencing was by immunoSEQ multiplex PCR. The sample has tens of thousands of clones; 82% are singletons. The time point denotes: baseline pretreatment blood. Treatment of the sample: 15 Gy SBRT to primary tumor, nephrectomy 4 weeks later. The specimen comprised blood, sampled from a patient whose treatment included radiotherapy and nephrectomy. Receptors were obtained from a man in his fifties or sixties with renal cell carcinoma.

The table lists this clone with a count of one. J is TRBJ2-5 and V is TRBV7-2; 9 bases are a match to TRBD2. Germline V lookup: CDR1 SGHTA, CDR2 FQGNSA. The CDR3 sequence is 16 residues long. With 5 bases clipped from V and 1 base from J, the junction kept 8 bases outside the gene matches. The CDR3 DNA reads as TGTGCCAGCAGCCCGAGGGGCGGGAGGGCCCAAGAGACCCAGTACTTC. This gives the protein CASSPRGGRAQETQYF.

This clone was found a few times. This chain links TRBV9 with TRBJ2-7, with a possible D match to TRBD1 (6 bases). This CDR3 has 15 residues. V was cut by 1 base and J by 0 bases, with 11 bases left in between. From germline, CDR1 is SGDLS and CDR2 YYNGEE. CDR3 sequence reads: CASSVRTESSYEQYF. The DNA of the CDR3 is TGTGCCAGCAGCGTAAGGACAGAAAGCTCCTACGAGCAGTACTTC.

CDR3 loop: CAGAGGYEQYF. CDR3 DNA sequence: TGTGCCGGAGCGGGAGGCTACGAGCAGTACTTC. This rearrangement joins TRBV7-9 to TRBJ2-7, with 9 bases lining up with TRBD2. The germline CDR1 and CDR2 sequences are SEHNR and FQNEAQ (reference sequence). The CDR3 runs 11 residues. After removal of 11 bases from V and 3 bases from J, the junction contained 2 bases not matched to a gene.

This clone came up a few times. The rearrangement links TRBV10-3 to TRBJ2-5, with D perhaps TRBD1 or TRBD2 (6 bases each). With 7 bases removed from V and 5 bases from J, the gap between germline ends came to 14 bases. The CDR3 loop spans 13 amino acids. Germline V gives CDR1 ENHRY, CDR2 SYGVKD. CDR3 in DNA: TGTGCCATCAAGGGGGGCGCGGGGGAGACCCAGTACTTC. Translating gives CAIKGGAGETQYF.

The chain recombines TRBV4-3 with TRBJ1-6; D not resolved. Trimming removed 0 bases from V and 8 bases from J, with 11 bases in between. Germline V CDR1 and CDR2: LGHNA, YSLEER. The CDR3 has 15 residues. Here the CDR3 DNA reads TGCGCCAGCAGCCAAGAGGAGGGTTTAGATTCACCCCTCCACTTT. This codes for CASSQEEGLDSPLHF.

A few counts support this clone. The chain carries TRBV7-3 and TRBJ2-3; D gene uncertain. This CDR3 is 13 amino acids long. The germline V gene encodes CDR1 SGHTA and CDR2 FQGTGA. V was clipped by 2 bases and J by 1 base, with 4 bases between them. The CDR3 sequence: CASSLRRTDTQYF. The CDR3 DNA reads TGTGCCAGCAGCTTACGGCGCACAGATACGCAGTATTTT.

CDR3 sequence reads: CASSLNGVSNEQFF. DNA for the CDR3: TGTGCCAGCAGCCTTAACGGGGTATCGAATGAGCAGTTCTTC. The J gene is TRBJ2-1, the V gene TRBV7-3; maybe TRBD2 (5 bases). V lost 5 bases and J lost 7, with 15 bases in between. Germline V gives CDR1 SGHTA, CDR2 FQGTGA. The CDR3 has 14 amino acids.

V is TRBV30 and J is TRBJ1-2; D unclear. Trimming stripped 3 bases from V and 6 bases from J, with 23 bases between. Per the germline V gene, CDR1 is GTSNPN and CDR2 is SVGIG (reference sequence). This CDR3 spans 16 amino acids. Here the CDR3 DNA reads TGTGCCTGGAGCCTGGAGACTTTTGGTGGGGTCCATGGCTACACCTTC. Its protein product is CAWSLETFGGVHGYTF.

The chain has TRBV7-2 and TRBJ2-5; D not resolved. CDR1 and CDR2 (germline): SGHTA, FQGNSA. With 4 bases removed from V and 2 bases from J, the gap between germline ends came to 8 bases. This CDR3 is built from 13 residues. CDR3 sequence (DNA): TGTGCCAGCAGCTCCCCGTGGCAAGAGACCCAGTACTTC. Amino acid sequence: CASSSPWQETQYF.

J is TRBJ1-1 and V is TRBV18; 8 positions agree with TRBD1. Germline-derived CDR1 and CDR2 are KGHSH and LQKENI. With V trimmed by 1 base and J by 4 bases, 17 bases remained unmatched. CDR3 length equals 19 residues. Written as DNA, the CDR3 is TGTGCCAGCTCACCACGTTCGATTTCTGTCCAGGGGGCTCCCACTGAAGCTTTCTTT. Translated: CASSPRSISVQGAPTEAFF. Looking up the rest from reference TRBV18 and TRBJ1-1 gives the full variable domain: NAGVMQNPRHLVRRRGQEARLRCSPMKGHSHVYWYRQLPEEGLKFMVYLQKENIIDESGMPKERFSAEFPKEGPSILRIQQVVRGDSAAYFCASSPRSISVQGAPTEAFFGQGTRLTVV.

This clone was observed a few times. The chain links TRBV7-9 to TRBJ1-4; tentative D call: TRBD1 (5 bases). This CDR3 is built from 15 residues. V was pared by 5 bases and J by 4 bases, with 14 bases between. The V gene's germline CDR1 is SEHNR and CDR2 FQNEAQ (reference sequence). CDR3 amino acids: CASSRTQGINEKLFF. The CDR3, as DNA: TGTGCCAGCAGCAGAACCCAGGGCATTAATGAAAAACTGTTTTTT.

The chain joins TRBV5-1 to TRBJ1-5; maybe TRBD1 (6 bases). Deletions cut 0 bases from V and 3 bases from J, with 10 bases between. The CDR3 runs 15 residues. From germline, CDR1 is SGHRS and CDR2 YFSETQ. The CDR3 DNA reads TGCGCCAGCAGCTTGGGAGGACAGAACAATCAGCCCCAGCATTTT. This codes for CASSLGGQNNQPQHF. The full variable domain, with the rest looked up from reference TRBV5-1 and TRBJ1-5, is KAGVTQTPRYLIKTRGQQVTLSCSPISGHRSVSWYQQTPGQGLQFLFEYFSETQRNKGNFPGRFSGRQFSNSRSEMNVSTLELGDSALYLCASSLGGQNNQPQHFGDGTRLSIL.

The chain carries TRBV11-2 and TRBJ2-7; possible D gene TRBD2, 6 bases. Trimming pared 3 bases from V and 2 bases from J, leaving 11 bases between. CDR3 length: 14 amino acids. From germline, CDR1 is SGHAT and CDR2 FQNNGV. The CDR3 coding sequence is TGTGCCAGCAGCTTGAGTAGCGGAGCCTACGAGCAGTACTTC. It encodes CASSLSSGAYEQYF.

This chain connects TRBV5-1 to TRBJ2-3; D is possibly TRBD2 (5 bases). The V and J ends lost 2 bases and 3 bases respectively, with 10 bases between them. Germline V gene data show CDR1 as SGHRS and CDR2 as YFSETQ. This CDR3 is 14 amino acids long. CDR3 DNA sequence: TGCGCCAGCAGCTTAAAGCTAGCAACAGATACGCAGTATTTT. Protein sequence: CASSLKLATDTQYF.

The rearrangement uses TRBV19 and TRBJ2-7, with D tentatively TRBD2 (6 bases). CDR3 length: 14 residues. Germline-derived CDR1 and CDR2 are LNHDA and SQIVND (reference sequence). V lost 3 bases and J lost 3, with 12 bases in between. CDR3 residues: CASSIVWGGYEQYF. The CDR3 region has the DNA TGTGCCAGTAGTATCGTCTGGGGAGGCTACGAGCAGTACTTC.

The chain combines TRBV29-1 with TRBJ1-2; D is possibly TRBD1 (6 bases). Trimming shortened V by 6 bases and J by 6 bases, and 17 bases separated the two germline ends. The V gene's germline CDR1 is SQVTM and CDR2 ANQGSEA. The CDR3 runs 13 residues. The DNA of the CDR3 is TGCAGCGTCGTCCACCAGGGGAACGATGGCTACACCTTC. Protein: CSVVHQGNDGYTF.

This clone was seen more than once but under ten times. The gene calls are TRBV5-1 and TRBJ2-7; D might be TRBD1 or TRBD2, each matching 6 bases. The CDR3 has 15 residues. The ends were cut back, 2 bases at V and 0 bases at J, with 12 bases in the middle. Germline CDR1 SGHRS, CDR2 YFSETQ. The CDR3 bases are TGCGCCAGCAGCTTAGGGGGGTTTAGCTCCTACGAGCAGTACTTC. Amino acids: CASSLGGFSSYEQYF. Full variable domain (outside the CDR3, taken from reference TRBV5-1 and TRBJ2-7): KAGVTQTPRYLIKTRGQQVTLSCSPISGHRSVSWYQQTPGQGLQFLFEYFSETQRNKGNFPGRFSGRQFSNSRSEMNVSTLELGDSALYLCASSLGGFSSYEQYFGPGTRLTVT.

This clone was detected once. CDR3 in DNA: TGTGCCAGTAGTACAACTAGGATCGATGAGCAGTTCTTC. Translating gives CASSTTRIDEQFF. The chain is built from TRBV19 and TRBJ2-1, with D possibly TRBD2 on 5 matching bases. CDR3 length: 13 residues. V was cut by 4 bases and J by 8 bases, with 12 bases left in between. Germline lookup yields CDR1 LNHDA and CDR2 SQIVND (reference sequence). Full variable domain (rest looked up from reference TRBV19 and TRBJ2-1): DGGITQSPKYLFRKEGQNVTLSCEQNLNHDAMYWYRQDPGQGLRLIYYSQIVNDFQKGDIAEGYSVSREKKESFPLTVTSAQKNPTAFYLCASSTTRIDEQFFGPGTRLTVL.

This chain connects TRBV5-1 to TRBJ2-5; the D gene could be TRBD1 or TRBD2 (7 bases each). This CDR3 is built from 13 residues. The ends were cut back, 7 bases at V and 4 bases at J, with 14 bases in the middle. Germline CDR1 and CDR2: SGHRS and YFSETQ. The CDR3 spells CASGGRGGETQYF. CDR3 nucleotides: TGCGCCAGCGGAGGCAGGGGGGGAGAGACCCAGTACTTC.